These 18 T cell receptor beta chains came from one sample sequenced in a study of beta chain features in type 1 diabetes. Study results and limitations: All four CD4+ subsets of Type 1 diabetes patients contained TCRB CDR3s that were moderately but significantly shorter.

Every isolated RNA sample was fully reverse transcribed, so sequencing captured expressed TCRB transcripts. Some clones are missing from TCRdb's copy, which holds only in-frame ones; the method was immunoSEQ multiplex PCR. The sample has roughly 260,000 clones, roughly 11% seen once; the top ten hold around 0.015%. No antigens are known for them. Sequencing was done on a sample of naive CD4+ T cells from blood. The receptors shown here come from a man younger than 45 with type 1 diabetes.

The chain couples TRBV29-1 to TRBJ1-5; 7 bases align to TRBD1. The CDR3 is 13 residues long. V was pared by 5 bases and J by 3 bases, with 4 bases of the junction left unmatched. Germline V CDR1 and CDR2: SQVTM, ANQGSEA. Here the CDR3 DNA reads TGCAGCGTTTTGGGACAGCCCAATCAGCCCCAGCATTTT. It codes for CSVLGQPNQPQHF.

This clone was found a few times. J is TRBJ1-2 and V is TRBV9; maybe TRBD1 (5 bases). The CDR3 is 13 residues long. Trimming left V 3 bases short and J 4 bases short, with 10 bases between. Germline values: CDR1 SGDLS, CDR2 YYNGEE. The CDR3 reads CASSAGGSYGYTF. Written as DNA, the CDR3 is TGTGCCAGCAGCGCCGGGGGGAGCTATGGCTACACCTTC. The complete variable domain, with remaining parts taken from reference TRBV9 and TRBJ1-2, reads DSGVTQTPKHLITATGQRVTLRCSPRSGDLSVYWYQQSLDQGLQFLIQYYNGEERAKGNILERFSAQQFPDLHSELNLSSLELGDSALYFCASSAGGSYGYTFGSGTRLTVV.

This chain links TRBV7-8 with TRBJ2-1, with 7 positions matching TRBD2. The CDR3 totals 14 residues. The ends lost 1 base at V and 8 bases at J; junction bases unmatched: 5. The germline V gene has CDR1 SGHVS and CDR2 FQNEAQ. The CDR3 is CASSLGQGGHEQFF. The CDR3 nucleotides read TGTGCCAGCAGCTTAGGGCAGGGAGGGCATGAGCAGTTCTTC.

The chain joins TRBV25-1 to TRBJ1-1; maybe TRBD1 (5 bases). This CDR3 spans 14 amino acids. The V end lost 6 bases, the J end lost 6 bases, and 17 bases lay between the germline ends. Germline V gene lookup returns CDR1 MGHDK and CDR2 SYGVNS. CDR3: CASRGTGEYSEAFF. DNA of the CDR3: TGTGCCAGCAGAGGAACAGGCGAATATTCTGAAGCTTTCTTT.

This chain connects TRBV7-2 to TRBJ2-3; 13 bases line up with TRBD2. The CDR3 has 18 residues. Germline CDR1 is SGHTA and CDR2 is FQGNSA. Unmatched junction bases numbered 11, after V lost 1 base and J lost 7 bases. The CDR3 nucleotides are TGTGCCAGCAGCTTAGACCCCCCCGGCGGGACTAGCGGGAATACGCAGTATTTT. The encoded protein is CASSLDPPGGTSGNTQYF.

This clone has only a few counts. V usage is TRBV7-2 and J usage is TRBJ2-2; possibly TRBD2 for D (6 bases). Trimming removed 2 bases at V and 4 bases at J, with 14 bases between. The CDR3 sequence is 16 residues long. Germline lookup yields CDR1 SGHTA and CDR2 FQGNSA. The CDR3 here is CASSLLWGESTGELFF. For the CDR3, the DNA is TGTGCCAGCAGCTTATTGTGGGGGGAAAGCACCGGGGAGCTGTTTTTT. Drawing the rest from reference TRBV7-2 and TRBJ2-2, the complete variable domain is GAGVSQSPSNKVTEKGKDVELRCDPISGHTALYWYRQSLGQGLEFLIYFQGNSAPDKSGLPSDRFSAERTGGSVSTLTIQRTQQEDSAVYLCASSLLWGESTGELFFGEGSRLTVL.

The V gene is TRBV27, the J gene TRBJ1-4; 7 nucleotides line up with TRBD1. Germline V lookup: CDR1 MNHEY, CDR2 SMNVEV (reference sequence). The CDR3 length is 15 residues. After removal of 3 bases from V and 6 bases from J, the junction contained 7 bases not matched to a gene. CDR3 region: CASSFYGRGDEKLFF. CDR3 nucleotide sequence: TGTGCCAGCAGTTTCTATGGCAGGGGGGATGAAAAACTGTTTTTT.

The genes are TRBV28 and TRBJ1-5; D not certain. V gave up 5 bases and J gave up 6 bases, with 17 bases separating them. The CDR3 has 15 residues. The germline CDR1 and CDR2 sequences are MDHEN and SYDVKM. The CDR3 region is CASSQAGGAGQPQHF. The CDR3 coding sequence is TGTGCCAGCAGTCAAGCGGGAGGTGCAGGTCAGCCCCAGCATTTT. The whole variable domain, remainder taken from reference TRBV28 and TRBJ1-5, is DVKVTQSSRYLVKRTGEKVFLECVQDMDHENMFWYRQDPGLGLRLIYFSYDVKMKEKGDIPEGYSVSREKKERFSLILESASTNQTSMYLCASSQAGGAGQPQHFGDGTRLSIL.

A few counts support this clone. The chain links TRBV18 to TRBJ2-7, with D maybe TRBD2 (5 bases). The length of the CDR3 is 14 residues. Germline values: CDR1 KGHSH, CDR2 LQKENI. V was trimmed by 1 base and J by 3 bases, leaving 10 bases between them. The CDR3 nucleotides are TGTGCCAGCTCACCACAGGAGGAGTACTACGAGCAGTACTTC. The encoded protein is CASSPQEEYYEQYF.

This sequence joins TRBV2 and TRBJ2-7; 7 positions match TRBD1. The CDR3 spans 13 residues. CDR1 is SNHLY and CDR2 is FYNNEI in the germline V gene. V shed 7 bases, J shed 2 bases, and the junction held 5 bases outside the gene matches. The DNA of the CDR3 is TGTGCCAGCAACAGGGGTTGGGCCTACGAGCAGTACTTC. Its protein is CASNRGWAYEQYF.

V and J are TRBV12-5 and TRBJ2-1; D gene unclear. Germline V gives CDR1 LGHNT, CDR2 FRNRAP. The CDR3 is 12 residues long. V was shortened by 6 bases and J by 8 bases, with 11 bases between the two germline ends. Here the CDR3 DNA reads TGTGCTAGTGGATTTCCCCGGGATGAGCAGTTCTTC. Its protein product is CASGFPRDEQFF. Together with reference TRBV12-5 and TRBJ2-1, the CDR3 gives the full variable domain: DARVTQTPRHKVTEMGQEVTMRCQPILGHNTVFWYRQTMMQGLELLAYFRNRAPLDDSGMPKDRFSAEMPDATLATLKIQPSEPRDSAVYFCASGFPRDEQFFGPGTRLTVL.

The V call is TRBV15, the J call TRBJ2-3; TRBD1 might be the D (6 bases). Germline CDR1 and CDR2: LNHNV and YYDKDF (reference sequence). Deletions cut 2 bases from V and 6 bases from J, with 9 bases between. The CDR3 length is 13 residues. CDR3: CATSRTGSDTQYF. CDR3 coding DNA: TGTGCCACCAGCAGAACAGGGTCGGATACGCAGTATTTT. Based on the CDR3 plus reference TRBV15 and TRBJ2-3, the full variable domain is DAMVIQNPRYQVTQFGKPVTLSCSQTLNHNVMYWYQQKSSQAPKLLFHYYDKDFNNEADTPDNFQSRRPNTSFCFLDIRSPGLGDTAMYLCATSRTGSDTQYFGPGTRLTVL.

This CDR3 reads CASSVTGVVGTEAFF. The DNA of the CDR3 is TGTGCCAGCAGCGTGACAGGTGTCGTTGGCACTGAAGCTTTCTTT. The chain is built from TRBV9 and TRBJ1-1; TRBD1 is a possible D gene (6 bases). Trimming took 2 bases from V and 4 from J, leaving 15 bases between them. The V gene's germline CDR1 is SGDLS and CDR2 YYNGEE. CDR3 size: 15 residues.

V usage is TRBV10-3 and J usage is TRBJ2-7, with 9 positions matching TRBD1. The CDR3 runs 14 residues. Germline assignment: CDR1 ENHRY and CDR2 SYGVKD. With V trimmed by 5 bases and J by 5 bases, 7 bases remained unmatched. This chain's CDR3 is CAISRTGGEDEQYF. The DNA of the CDR3 is TGTGCCATCAGTAGAACAGGGGGCGAGGACGAGCAGTACTTC.

This clone was detected a few times. This chain connects TRBV5-6 to TRBJ2-5; 7 bases are shared with TRBD1. Per the germline V gene, CDR1 is SGHDT and CDR2 is YYEEEE. CDR3 length: 13 residues. V lost 2 bases to trimming and J lost 3 bases; unmatched junction nucleotides: 1. The CDR3: CASSFGTEETQYF. As DNA, the CDR3 is TGTGCCAGCAGCTTCGGGACAGAAGAGACCCAGTACTTC. The full variable domain, with the rest looked up from reference TRBV5-6 and TRBJ2-5, is DAGVTQSPTHLIKTRGQQVTLRCSPKSGHDTVSWYQQALGQGPQFIFQYYEEEERQRGNFPDRFSGHQFPNYSSELNVNALLLGDSALYLCASSFGTEETQYFGPGTRLLVL.

This chain's CDR3 is CASSQDPTGLYGYTF. In nucleotides, the CDR3 is TGTGCCAGCAGCCAAGACCCTACAGGCCTCTATGGCTACACCTTC. J is TRBJ1-2 and V is TRBV5-4, with a possible D match to TRBD1 (5 bases). V lost 4 bases and J 4 bases, leaving 17 bases between the germline ends. The CDR3 loop spans 15 amino acids. Germline CDR1 SGHNT, CDR2 YYREEE (reference sequence).

V and J are TRBV5-6 and TRBJ2-3; 7 bases align to TRBD1. Germline lookup yields CDR1 SGHDT and CDR2 YYEEEE. CDR3 size: 16 residues. V was clipped by 3 bases and J by 0 bases; unmatched bases: 7. In DNA, the CDR3 is TGTGCCAGCAGCTCCTCCACGACAGGGAGCACAGATACGCAGTATTTT. It is translated as CASSSSTTGSTDTQYF.

Only a few counts were recorded for this clone. The J gene is TRBJ2-1, the V gene TRBV7-9, with D possibly TRBD1 on 6 matching bases. The CDR3 runs to 13 residues. Germline CDR1 reads SEHNR; CDR2 reads FQNEAQ (reference sequence). V was pared by 7 bases and J by 10 bases, with 17 bases between. Here the CDR3 DNA reads TGTGCCAGCATAGGGCAGGGGCTGGGGGAGCAGTTCTTC. Protein: CASIGQGLGEQFF.